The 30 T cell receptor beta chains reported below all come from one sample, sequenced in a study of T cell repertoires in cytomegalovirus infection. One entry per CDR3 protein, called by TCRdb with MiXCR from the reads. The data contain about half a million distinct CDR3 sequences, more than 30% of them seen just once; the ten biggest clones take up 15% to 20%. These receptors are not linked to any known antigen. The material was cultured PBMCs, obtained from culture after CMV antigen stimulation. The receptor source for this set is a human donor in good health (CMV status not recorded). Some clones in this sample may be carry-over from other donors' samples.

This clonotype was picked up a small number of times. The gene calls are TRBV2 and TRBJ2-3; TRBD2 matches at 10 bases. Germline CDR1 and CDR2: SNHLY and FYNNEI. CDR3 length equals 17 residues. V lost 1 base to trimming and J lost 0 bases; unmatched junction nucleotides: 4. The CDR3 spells CASSEGLTSGSTDTQYF. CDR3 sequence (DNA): TGTGCCAGCAGTGAAGGTTTGACTAGCGGGAGCACAGATACGCAGTATTTT.

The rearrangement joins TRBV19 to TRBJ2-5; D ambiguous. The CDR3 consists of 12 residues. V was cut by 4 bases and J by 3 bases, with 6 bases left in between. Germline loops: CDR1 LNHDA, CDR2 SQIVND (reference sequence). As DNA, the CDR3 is TGTGCCAGTAGTAACAGCAAAGAGACCCAGTACTTC. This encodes CASSNSKETQYF.

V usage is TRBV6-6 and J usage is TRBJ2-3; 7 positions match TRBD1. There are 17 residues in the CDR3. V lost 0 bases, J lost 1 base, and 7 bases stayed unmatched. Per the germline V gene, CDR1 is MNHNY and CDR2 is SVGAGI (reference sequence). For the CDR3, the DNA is TGTGCCAGCAGTTACTCGAAAGGGGGCTTTGGCACAGATACGCAGTATTTT. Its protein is CASSYSKGGFGTDTQYF.

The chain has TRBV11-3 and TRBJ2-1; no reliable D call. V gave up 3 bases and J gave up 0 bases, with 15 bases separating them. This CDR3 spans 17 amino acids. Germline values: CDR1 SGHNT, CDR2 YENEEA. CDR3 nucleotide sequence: TGTGCCAGCAGCTTTTTCGGCCAGTCGAGCTCCTACAATGAGCAGTTCTTC. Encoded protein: CASSFFGQSSSYNEQFF.

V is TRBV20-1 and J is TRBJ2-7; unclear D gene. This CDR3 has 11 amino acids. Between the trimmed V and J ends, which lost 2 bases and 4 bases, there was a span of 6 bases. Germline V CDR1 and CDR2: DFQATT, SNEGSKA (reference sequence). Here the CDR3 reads CSARNGYEQYV. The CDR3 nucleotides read TGCAGTGCTAGAAACGGATACGAGCAGTACGTC.

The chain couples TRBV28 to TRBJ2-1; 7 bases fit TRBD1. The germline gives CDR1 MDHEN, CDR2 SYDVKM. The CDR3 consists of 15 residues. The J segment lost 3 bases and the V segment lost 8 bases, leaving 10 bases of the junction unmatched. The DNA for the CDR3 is TGTGCCAGCCTGAGGGAAGGGGGCTTCTACAATGAGCAGTTCTTC. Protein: CASLREGGFYNEQFF.

CDR3 sequence: CASSTTGPGTGELFF. DNA of the CDR3: TGTGCCAGCAGTACCACAGGTCCAGGCACCGGGGAGCTGTTTTTT. The rearrangement links TRBV27 to TRBJ2-2; a possible D gene is TRBD1 (5 bases). The CDR3 loop spans 15 amino acids. The germline V gene has CDR1 MNHEY and CDR2 SMNVEV (reference sequence). The V gene lost 5 bases and the J gene lost 4 bases, with 14 bases spanning the gap.

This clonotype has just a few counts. CDR3 sequence: CASSRQGIGSGYTF. CDR3 bases: TGCGCCAGCAGCCGACAGGGGATAGGTAGCGGCTACACCTTC. This chain uses TRBV4-3 with TRBJ1-2, with 8 bases that match TRBD1. The CDR3 contains 14 residues. Trimming at V came to 4 bases and at J to 8 bases, leaving 9 bases not matched to a gene. Germline CDR1 and CDR2: LGHNA and YSLEER.

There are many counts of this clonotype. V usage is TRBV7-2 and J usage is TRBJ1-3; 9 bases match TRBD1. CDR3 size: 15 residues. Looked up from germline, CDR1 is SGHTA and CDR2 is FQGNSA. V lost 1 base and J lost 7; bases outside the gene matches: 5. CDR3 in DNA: TGTGCCAGCAGCTTAGACTCCGGACAGGGGAACACCATATATTTT. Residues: CASSLDSGQGNTIYF.

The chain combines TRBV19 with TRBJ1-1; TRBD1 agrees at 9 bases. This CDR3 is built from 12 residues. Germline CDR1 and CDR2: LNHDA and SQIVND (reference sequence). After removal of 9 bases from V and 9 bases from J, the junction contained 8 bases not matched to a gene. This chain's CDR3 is CASGTGGVKAFF. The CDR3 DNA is TGTGCCAGCGGAACAGGGGGCGTGAAAGCTTTCTTT.

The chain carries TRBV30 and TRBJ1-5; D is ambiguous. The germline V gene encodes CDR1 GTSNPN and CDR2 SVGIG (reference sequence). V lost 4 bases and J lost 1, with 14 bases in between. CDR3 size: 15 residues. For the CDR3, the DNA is TGTGCCTGGACCTCGTCGGACCTAAGCAATCAGCCCCAGCATTTT. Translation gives CAWTSSDLSNQPQHF.

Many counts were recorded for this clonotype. CDR3 residues: CASSLANMGELFF. CDR3 coding DNA: TGTGCCAGCAGCTTGGCGAATATGGGGGAACTGTTTTTT. The rearrangement joins TRBV7-2 to TRBJ1-4; tentatively, D is TRBD1 (5 bases). In germline, CDR1 is SGHTA, CDR2 FQGNSA. The CDR3 contains 13 residues. The germline V and J ends were trimmed by 3 bases and 12 bases, with 14 bases remaining between them.

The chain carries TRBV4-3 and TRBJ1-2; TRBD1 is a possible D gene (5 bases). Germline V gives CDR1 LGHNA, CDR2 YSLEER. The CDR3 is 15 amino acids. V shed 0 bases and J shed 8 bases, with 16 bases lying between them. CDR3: CASSQDGARGGGYTF. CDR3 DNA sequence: TGCGCCAGCAGCCAAGACGGGGCCCGTGGCGGCGGCTACACCTTC.

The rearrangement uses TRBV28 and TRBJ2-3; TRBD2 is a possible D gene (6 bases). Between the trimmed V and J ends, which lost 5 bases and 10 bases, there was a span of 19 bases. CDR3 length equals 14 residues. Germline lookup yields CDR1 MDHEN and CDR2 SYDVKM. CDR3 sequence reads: CASSGGLLGLSQYF. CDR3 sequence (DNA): TGTGCCAGCAGTGGCGGACTACTAGGCCTTTCGCAGTATTTT. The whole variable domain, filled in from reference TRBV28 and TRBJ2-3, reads DVKVTQSSRYLVKRTGEKVFLECVQDMDHENMFWYRQDPGLGLRLIYFSYDVKMKEKGDIPEGYSVSREKKERFSLILESASTNQTSMYLCASSGGLLGLSQYFGPGTRLTVL.

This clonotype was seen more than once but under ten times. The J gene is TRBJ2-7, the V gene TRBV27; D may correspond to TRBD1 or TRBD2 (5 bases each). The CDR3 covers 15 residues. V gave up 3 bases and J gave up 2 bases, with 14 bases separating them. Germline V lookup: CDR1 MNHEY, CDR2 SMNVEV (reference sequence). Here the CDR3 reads CASSFSGTPAYEQYF. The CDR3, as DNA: TGTGCCAGCAGTTTCTCCGGGACGCCAGCCTACGAGCAGTACTTC.

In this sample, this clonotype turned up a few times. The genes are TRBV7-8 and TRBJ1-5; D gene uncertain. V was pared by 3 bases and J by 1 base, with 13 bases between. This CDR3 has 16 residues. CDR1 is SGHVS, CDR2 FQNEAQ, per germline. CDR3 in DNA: TGTGCCAGCAGCTTTCGGTCGAGGAACAGCAATCAGCCCCAGCATTTT. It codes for CASSFRSRNSNQPQHF. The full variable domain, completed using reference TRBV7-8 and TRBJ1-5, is GAGVSQSPRYKVAKRGQDVALRCDPISGHVSLFWYQQALGQGPEFLTYFQNEAQLDKSGLPSDRFFAERPEGSVSTLKIQRTQQEDSAVYLCASSFRSRNSNQPQHFGDGTRLSIL.

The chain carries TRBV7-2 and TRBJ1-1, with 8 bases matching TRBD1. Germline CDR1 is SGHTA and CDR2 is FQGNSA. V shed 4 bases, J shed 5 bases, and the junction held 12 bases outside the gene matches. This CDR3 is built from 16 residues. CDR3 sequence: CASSYGGRGPGTEAFF. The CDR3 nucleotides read TGTGCCAGCAGCTACGGGGGCAGGGGGCCGGGGACTGAAGCTTTCTTT. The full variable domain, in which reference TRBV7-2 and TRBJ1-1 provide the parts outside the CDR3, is GAGVSQSPSNKVTEKGKDVELRCDPISGHTALYWYRQSLGQGLEFLIYFQGNSAPDKSGLPSDRFSAERTGGSVSTLTIQRTQQEDSAVYLCASSYGGRGPGTEAFFGQGTRLTVV.

DNA of the CDR3: TGTGCCCCCCTTTTACTAGCGGTACGCTACGAGCAGTACTTC. Residues: CAPLLLAVRYEQYF. This chain links TRBV12-3 or TRBV12-4 with TRBJ2-7, with 8 bases lining up with TRBD2. The CDR3 totals 14 residues. V trimming: 11 bases; J trimming: 3 bases; junction bases outside the gene matches: 12.

In DNA form, the CDR3 reads TGTGCCAGCAGCTTTGGGGGCAGACTAGCTCCTCGCAATGAGCAGTTCTTC. Translation: CASSFGGRLAPRNEQFF. The chain uses TRBV11-3 and TRBJ2-1; D perhaps matches TRBD2 (7 bases). Between the trimmed V and J ends, which lost 3 bases and 6 bases, there was a span of 21 bases. The CDR3 extends over 17 amino acids. The germline gives CDR1 SGHNT, CDR2 YENEEA.

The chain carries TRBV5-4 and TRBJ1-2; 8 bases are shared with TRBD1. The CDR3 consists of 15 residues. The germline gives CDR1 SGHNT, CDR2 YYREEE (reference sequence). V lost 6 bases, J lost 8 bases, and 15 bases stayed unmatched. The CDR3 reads CASMETGASGEGYTF. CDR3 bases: TGTGCCAGCATGGAGACAGGGGCCTCGGGGGAGGGCTACACCTTC.

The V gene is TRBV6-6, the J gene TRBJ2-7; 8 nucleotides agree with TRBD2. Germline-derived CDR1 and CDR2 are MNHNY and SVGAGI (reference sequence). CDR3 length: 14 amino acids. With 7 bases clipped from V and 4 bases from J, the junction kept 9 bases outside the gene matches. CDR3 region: CASMDGSGSYEQYV. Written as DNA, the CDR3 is TGTGCCAGCATGGATGGGAGCGGGAGTTACGAGCAGTACGTC.

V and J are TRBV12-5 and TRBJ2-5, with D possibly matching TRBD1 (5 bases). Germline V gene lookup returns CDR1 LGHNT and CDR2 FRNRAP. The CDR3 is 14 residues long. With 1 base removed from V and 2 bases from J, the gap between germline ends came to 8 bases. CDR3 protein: CASGLGRVQETQYF. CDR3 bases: TGTGCTAGTGGTTTGGGCAGGGTACAAGAGACCCAGTACTTC.

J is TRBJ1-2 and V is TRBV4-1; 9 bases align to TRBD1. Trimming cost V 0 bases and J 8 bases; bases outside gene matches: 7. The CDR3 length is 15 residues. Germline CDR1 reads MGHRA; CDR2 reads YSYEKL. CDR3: CASSQDSRTGEGYTF. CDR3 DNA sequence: TGCGCCAGCAGCCAAGATTCCCGGACAGGGGAGGGCTACACCTTC.

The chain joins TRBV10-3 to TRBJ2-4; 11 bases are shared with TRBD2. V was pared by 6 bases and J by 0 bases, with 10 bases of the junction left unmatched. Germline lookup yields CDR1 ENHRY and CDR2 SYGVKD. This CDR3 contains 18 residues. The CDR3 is CAISPLAGDPLAKNIQYF. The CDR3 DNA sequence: TGTGCCATCAGCCCACTAGCGGGGGACCCTCTAGCCAAAAACATTCAGTACTTC.

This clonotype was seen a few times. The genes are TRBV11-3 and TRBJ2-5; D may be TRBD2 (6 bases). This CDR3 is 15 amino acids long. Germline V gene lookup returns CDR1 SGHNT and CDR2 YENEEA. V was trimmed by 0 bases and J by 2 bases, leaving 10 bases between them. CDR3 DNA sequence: TGTGCCAGCAGCTTAGACGGGAGTCGACAAGAGACCCAGTACTTC. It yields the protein CASSLDGSRQETQYF.

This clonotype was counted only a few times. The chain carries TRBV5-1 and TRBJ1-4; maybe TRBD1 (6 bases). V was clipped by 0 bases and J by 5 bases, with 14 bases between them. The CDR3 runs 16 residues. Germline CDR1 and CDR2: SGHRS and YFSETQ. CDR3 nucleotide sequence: TGCGCCAGCAGCTTGGCTGCCCAGGGGAGGAATGAAAAACTGTTTTTT. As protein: CASSLAAQGRNEKLFF.

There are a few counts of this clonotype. CDR3 protein: CASRPGRLSYEQYF. The CDR3 DNA is TGTGCCAGCAGGCCGGGCCGCCTGTCCTACGAGCAGTACTTC. The rearrangement links TRBV6-2 or TRBV6-3 to TRBJ2-7, with D hard to call. Germline CDR1 is MNHEY and CDR2 is SVGEGT. The CDR3 runs 14 residues. Between the trimmed V and J ends, which lost 6 bases and 1 base, there was a span of 13 bases.

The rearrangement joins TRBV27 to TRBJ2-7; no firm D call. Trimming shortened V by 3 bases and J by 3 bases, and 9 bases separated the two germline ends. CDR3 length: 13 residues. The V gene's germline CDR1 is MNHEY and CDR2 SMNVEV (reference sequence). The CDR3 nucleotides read TGTGCCAGCAGTTTCAATATGTACTACGAGCAGTACTTC. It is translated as CASSFNMYYEQYF.

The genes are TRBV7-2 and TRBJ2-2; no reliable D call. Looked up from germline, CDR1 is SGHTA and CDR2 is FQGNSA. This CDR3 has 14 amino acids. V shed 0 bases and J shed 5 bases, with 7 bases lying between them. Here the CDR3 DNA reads TGTGCCAGCAGCTTAGCGACGGCGACCGGGGAGCTGTTTTTT. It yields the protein CASSLATATGELFF.

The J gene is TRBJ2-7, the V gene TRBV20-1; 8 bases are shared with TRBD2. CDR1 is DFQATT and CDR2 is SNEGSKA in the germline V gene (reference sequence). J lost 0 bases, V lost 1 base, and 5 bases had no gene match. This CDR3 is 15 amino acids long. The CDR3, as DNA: TGCAGTGCTAGAGTTCCCCTAGCGGGCTCCTACGAGCAGTACTTC. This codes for CSARVPLAGSYEQYF.